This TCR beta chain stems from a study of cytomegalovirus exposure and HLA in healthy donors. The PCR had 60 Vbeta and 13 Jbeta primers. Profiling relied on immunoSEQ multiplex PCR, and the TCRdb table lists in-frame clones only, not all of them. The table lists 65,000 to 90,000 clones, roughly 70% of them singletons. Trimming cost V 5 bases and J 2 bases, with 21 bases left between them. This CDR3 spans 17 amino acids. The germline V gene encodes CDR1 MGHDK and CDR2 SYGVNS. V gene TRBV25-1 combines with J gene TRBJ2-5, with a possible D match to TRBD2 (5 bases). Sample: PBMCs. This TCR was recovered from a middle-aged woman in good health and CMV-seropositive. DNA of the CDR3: TGTGCCAGCAGTCGGCGTTTAGGTGGGGAGAGACAAGAGACCCAGTACTTC. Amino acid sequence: CASSRRLGGERQETQYF.